Listed below are T cell receptor beta chains from one sample, sequenced in a study of identical twins' blood T cells. TCRdb re-derived calls from the 5' RACE reads in MiXCR, one entry per CDR3 protein. The data hold about 370,000 distinct CDR3 sequences, with over 25% observed a single time. The specimen sequenced was PBMCs. Receptor source: a woman aged 18 to 50 in good health. The CDR3 runs from the conserved cysteine through the conserved F or W. A D gene is named only where the DNA matches it firmly. Size values are once, few and many counts, or a class for expanded clones, and some rows have none.

DNA	CDR3	J	D	size	V
TGTGCCATCTCATCGGGTGGTGGGAGGTCAGATACGCAGTATTTT	CAISSGGGRSDTQYF	TRBJ2-3	NA	few	TRBV10-3
TGCGCCAGCAGCTCTGGACAGATTCAAGGATATGGCTACACCTTC	CASSSGQIQGYGYTF	TRBJ1-2	NA	NA	TRBV5-1
TGCGCCAGCAGCTTGGCAGACTCCTACAATGAGCAGTTCTTC	CASSLADSYNEQFF	TRBJ2-1	NA	many	TRBV12-3/TRBV12-4
TGTGCCAGCAGCGTAGAGGTTTGCGGCGCCTACGAGCAGTACTTC	CASSVEVCGAYEQYF	TRBJ2-7	NA	NA	TRBV9
TGTGCCAGTAGTCAGCCCGGGACGGCCTACAATGAGCAGTTCTTC	CASSQPGTAYNEQFF	TRBJ2-1	NA	NA	TRBV19
TGTGCCAGCAGCCTTTTTCAGACTAGCGGGAGGGCCGGAATCTACAATGAGCAGTTCTTC	CASSLFQTSGRAGIYNEQFF	TRBJ2-1	TRBD2	NA	TRBV7-7
TGTGCCAGCTCAGGCACAGGGGCAACTAATGAAAAACTGTTTTTT	CASSGTGATNEKLFF	TRBJ1-4	TRBD1	NA	TRBV18
TGTGCCATCAGTGCCGGGGTCACAGATACGCAGTATTTT	CAISAGVTDTQYF	TRBJ2-3	NA	few	TRBV10-3
TGCAGTGCTCCTCCGGACGGTAGATCGGGCTATGGCTACACCTTC	CSAPPDGRSGYGYTF	TRBJ1-2	NA	NA	TRBV20-1
TGTGCCATCAGAGACACAGGGAACAATTCACCCCTCCACTTT	CAIRDTGNNSPLHF	TRBJ1-6	NA	NA	TRBV10-3
TGTGCCAGCAGCTTAGTGACTTCCCAAGAGACCCAGTACTTC	CASSLVTSQETQYF	TRBJ2-5	NA	NA	TRBV7-2
TGTGCCAGCAGCGCCCGGGACGGAATATCTCCATTTTTCTACGAGCAGTACTTC	CASSARDGISPFFYEQYF	TRBJ2-7	NA	many	TRBV14
TGCTGCGTCCTTGGGAACACCATATATTTT	CCVLGNTIYF	TRBJ1-3	NA	NA	TRBV29-1
TGTGCCACTAAGGGACAGGGTGTTCGAGATACGCAGTATTTT	CATKGQGVRDTQYF	TRBJ2-3	TRBD1	NA	TRBV10-3
TGTGCCAGCAGCCAATATCGGAACAATGAGCAGTTCTTC	CASSQYRNNEQFF	TRBJ2-1	NA	few	TRBV3-1
TGTGCCAGCATGAAAGCGGAGTACAATGAGCAGTTCTTC	CASMKAEYNEQFF	TRBJ2-1	NA	many	TRBV6-2/TRBV6-3
TGTGCCAGCAGTGAATACCCAGGGAAGGGCTACACCTTC	CASSEYPGKGYTF	TRBJ1-2	NA	NA	TRBV2
TGTGCCGGCAGCCAAAAGAGGCCAGGGGCTGGAAACACCATATATTTT	CAGSQKRPGAGNTIYF	TRBJ1-3	NA	NA	TRBV16
TGTGCCAGTACCAACTGGGGGGTGGGTTATGGCTACACCTTC	CASTNWGVGYGYTF	TRBJ1-2	NA	NA	TRBV19
TGTGCCAGCAGCCCCGGACAGGGAGGTTCCTATGGCTACACCTTC	CASSPGQGGSYGYTF	TRBJ1-2	TRBD1	few	TRBV7-9
TGTGCTAGTGGTTTAAGCATGGGCACTGAAGCTTTCTTT	CASGLSMGTEAFF	TRBJ1-1	NA	NA	TRBV12-5
TGTGCCAGCAGCTTAGGTCTGCAGGCAGGGGACACTGAAGCTTTCTTT	CASSLGLQAGDTEAFF	TRBJ1-1	NA	few	TRBV7-9
TGTGCCAGCAGCATGTGGACTAGTTCTCGGTCCTACAATGAGCAGTTCTTC	CASSMWTSSRSYNEQFF	TRBJ2-1	TRBD2	many	TRBV11-2
TGTGCCTGGAGCGGACAGGTGGGGACTGAAGCTTTCTTT	CAWSGQVGTEAFF	TRBJ1-1	TRBD1	many	TRBV30
TGTGCCAGCAGCCCCCATACCTATATAGCGGGGGGGTACGAGCAGTACTTC	CASSPHTYIAGGYEQYF	TRBJ2-7	TRBD2	NA	TRBV12-3/TRBV12-4
TGTGCCAGCAGTTACTGGGGGAACGAGCAGTACTTC	CASSYWGNEQYF	TRBJ2-7	NA	many	TRBV6-2/TRBV6-3
TGCAGCGTTGAAGAGTATGGGTGGGCTGAAGTTTTCTTT	CSVEEYGWAEVFF	TRBJ1-1	NA	NA	TRBV29-1
TGTGCCAGCAGCCCGCCAGGGATCCATGGCTACACCTTC	CASSPPGIHGYTF	TRBJ1-2	NA	NA	TRBV6-5
TGTGCCAGCAGCTCCGGTGGAGGGTCTGAAGCTTTCTTT	CASSSGGGSEAFF	TRBJ1-1	NA	few	TRBV6-6
TGCAGCGTTGAGGCCACCGCGGGAGGGCCCTATGAGCAGTTCTTC	CSVEATAGGPYEQFF	TRBJ2-1	TRBD2	NA	TRBV29-1
TGTGCCAGCAAAGGACATACCGCTAGCACAGATACGCAGTATTTT	CASKGHTASTDTQYF	TRBJ2-3	NA	NA	TRBV6-6
TGTGCCAGCAGCCCGGACAGCCTTGACTATGGCTACACCTTC	CASSPDSLDYGYTF	TRBJ1-2	NA	few	TRBV11-1
TGTGCCAGCAGTGAATACAGGGAGATTCCCTATGGCTACACCTTC	CASSEYREIPYGYTF	TRBJ1-2	NA	NA	TRBV6-8
TGCGCCAGCTATGTCGGGGTCCATAACACCGGGGAGCTGTTTTTT	CASYVGVHNTGELFF	TRBJ2-2	NA	few	TRBV5-1
TGTGCCAGCAGCTTAGATCCGGGGGTTACCTACAATGAGCAGTTCTTC	CASSLDPGVTYNEQFF	TRBJ2-1	NA	NA	TRBV13
TGTGCCAGCAGTCCCCTAGGGCACTCCGGGGAGCTGTTTTTT	CASSPLGHSGELFF	TRBJ2-2	NA	NA	TRBV28
TGTGCCAGCAGCTCCAGGGGGAATCAGCCCCAGCATTTT	CASSSRGNQPQHF	TRBJ1-5	TRBD1	NA	TRBV28
TGTGCCAGCAGCCGGTTCGACAGGGGAGACGAGCAGTTCTTC	CASSRFDRGDEQFF	TRBJ2-1	TRBD1	few	TRBV6-4
TGTGCCAGCAGCCAGACCGTTATGGATGAGCAGTTCTTC	CASSQTVMDEQFF	TRBJ2-1	NA	NA	TRBV14
TGTGCCAGCTGCCGGGACAGCACCTACGAGCAGTACTTC	CASCRDSTYEQYF	TRBJ2-7	TRBD1	few	TRBV12-3/TRBV12-4
TGCAGTGCTAGTTCCCCAGGGACTAACACCGGGGAGCTGTTTTTT	CSASSPGTNTGELFF	TRBJ2-2	NA	NA	TRBV20-1
TGCAGTGCGGGGGGGACTAGCGGTCTTCCCTACGAGCAGTACTTC	CSAGGTSGLPYEQYF	TRBJ2-7	TRBD2	NA	TRBV20-1
TGTGCCAGCAGCTTAGCGCACATGTACACTGAAGCTTTCTTT	CASSLAHMYTEAFF	TRBJ1-1	NA	NA	TRBV7-2
TGTGCCAGCAGCGCCCCGACTAGCGGTTCCTACAATGAGCAGTTCTTC	CASSAPTSGSYNEQFF	TRBJ2-1	TRBD2	few	TRBV7-9
TGCGCCAGCAGCGTCGGGGGATTCAACGGGGAGCTGTTTTTT	CASSVGGFNGELFF	TRBJ2-2	NA	NA	TRBV5-1
TGCAGTGCTAGAGAGATCGGGGGGGGAACAGATACGCAGTATTTT	CSAREIGGGTDTQYF	TRBJ2-3	TRBD2	NA	TRBV20-1
TGTGCCAGCAGCCCGGCGGGGGTCTATGGCTACACCTTC	CASSPAGVYGYTF	TRBJ1-2	NA	NA	TRBV11-1
TGTGCCAGCAGCCAAGATGGGGAGTCTCGTCAGCCCCAGCATTTT	CASSQDGESRQPQHF	TRBJ1-5	NA	NA	TRBV3-1
TGTGCCAGCAGTGAATCCAGGTTTTCAATCATTGAGCCCCAGCATTTT	CASSESRFSIIEPQHF	TRBJ1-5	NA	NA	TRBV2
TGCAGCGTTGAAGGCGTTTTAGCGGGGGGGCTGACAGATACGCAGTATTTT	CSVEGVLAGGLTDTQYF	TRBJ2-3	TRBD2	many	TRBV29-1
TGTGCCAGCAGCCAAGATCGTAGGACTAGCGGGAGAGGTATGTTCTTC	CASSQDRRTSGRGMFF	TRBJ2-1	TRBD2	NA	TRBV3-1
TGTGCCAGCAGTCCCACAGGGCAGTGGGGCATTCAGTACTTC	CASSPTGQWGIQYF	TRBJ2-4	NA	few	TRBV6-2/TRBV6-3
TGTGCCAGCAGTGATGTCGGCTTCGGAAATGAAAAACTGTTTTTT	CASSDVGFGNEKLFF	TRBJ1-4	NA	NA	TRBV6-1